The source of this T cell receptor beta chain is a study of cytomegalovirus exposure and HLA in healthy donors. Study-level points and caveats: Follow-up analysis seemed to connect common viral pathogens with several of the most significant clusters identified. Most TCR beta V segments were productive about 87% or about 30% of the time in an earlier analysis. Later analysis associated a missense DCLRE1C variant with TCR beta V- and J-gene trimming. Most CMV-associated TCR beta chains were later found to appear HLA-restricted.

A word on this clone: Antigen unknown.

This PCR relied on a set of 60 Vbeta primers and 13 Jbeta primers. The method was immunoSEQ multiplex PCR; TCRdb's version includes in-frame clones alone and lacks a portion of them. The sample includes approximately 92,000 clones, around 71% seen only once; the top ten take more than 7%. This clonotype originated in a man between 60 and 70 years old in good health and CMV-seronegative. The sample was PBMCs.

CDR3 coding DNA: TGTGCCAGCAAAGATGAGACAGGGTTCTACGACGGCTACACCTTC. It encodes CASKDETGFYDGYTF. The chain has TRBV2 and TRBJ1-2; 7 bases are shared with TRBD1. V was pared by 7 bases and J by 8 bases, with 16 bases of the junction left unmatched. Per germline, CDR1 SNHLY and CDR2 FYNNEI. The CDR3 totals 15 residues.